This T cell receptor (beta chain) was identified in a study of blood T cells in healthy people across ages. Combining a sample-barcoded 5' primer with a J-beta primer mix, a second PCR ran for roughly 7 to 12 cycles. TCRdb analysed the 5' RACE reads with MiXCR anew, one entry per CDR3 protein. The sample includes roughly 1,000,000 distinct CDR3 sequences, about 25% seen only once; the top ten take less than 0.85%. Broader study findings: Unsorted PBMCs blocked a conclusive comparison of naive and antigen-experienced cells.

In the case of this clonotype: What it recognizes is unknown.

Whenever a sample was processed, at least 6.5 million PBMCs were isolated. CDR1 is DFQATT, CDR2 SNEGSKA, per germline (reference sequence). The CDR3 totals 14 residues. Trimming cost V 5 bases and J 6 bases; bases outside gene matches: 7. Separately, the same data were catalogued under a study of T cells of mothers and their children. From that second work: Samples were obtained from a few healthy Caucasian mothers and their six children. The authors detected no persistent microchimeric T cell clones.

The chain links TRBV20-1 to TRBJ2-3; 11 bases fit TRBD2. The receptor comes from a girl aged 2 to 9 in good health. The sequenced sample was blood. Here the CDR3 DNA reads TGCAGTGCTTCACTAGCGGGAGTTATGGATACGCAGTATTTT. This sequence encodes CSASLAGVMDTQYF.